The entry that follows covers one T cell receptor beta chain sequence. The antigen is not known. MiXCR, applied by TCRdb to the reads, yields one record per CDR3 protein. Here the sample spans approximately 600,000 distinct CDR3 sequences, over 35% being singletons. The data originate from a study of T cell repertoires in cytomegalovirus infection. Study context: Researchers turned to recently identified HLA-C-restricted CMV epitopes as well as well-studied HLA-B-restricted ones. It can be stated that public TCR beta signatures indicated CMV infection as well as a matching HLA type. Study findings and constraints: Carriers of CMV plus the relevant HLA were identified by cumulative public TCR beta family frequency. What dominated the ex vivo response were HLA-C-restricted CMV-specific TCR beta clonotypes.

The sequence came from a human donor in good health (CMV status not recorded). Some clones in this sample may be carry-over from other donors' samples. The material was cultured PBMCs, obtained from culture after CMV antigen stimulation.

The CDR3 sequence: CASTVGWGETQYF. The CDR3, as DNA: TGTGCCAGCACCGTGGGATGGGGGGAGACCCAGTACTTC. The chain recombines TRBV12-3 or TRBV12-4 with TRBJ2-5; either TRBD1 or TRBD2 may fit D (5 bases each). Deletions cut 7 bases from V and 5 bases from J, with 14 bases between. The CDR3 has 13 residues.